The 9 T cell receptor beta chains below were found in one sample sequenced in a study of T cell repertoires in cytomegalovirus infection. From the reads, TCRdb called clonotypes with MiXCR, one entry per CDR3 protein. Of 250,000 to 300,000 distinct CDR3 sequences in the sample, about 25% were seen once. Sequenced material: PBMCs. Receptors originate from a human donor in good health (CMV status not recorded). Some clones in this sample may be carry-over from other donors' samples.

Regarding this clonotype: This may be a read error, as it is one base from a much larger clone. The chain carries TRBV28 and TRBJ1-2; D not certain. The CDR3 is 11 amino acids. Per the germline V gene, CDR1 is MDHEN and CDR2 is SYDVKM. The CDR3 bases are TGTGCAGTAACAAGATCCTATGGCTACACCTTC. It specifies CAVTRSYGYTF.

This clonotype was seen only a few times. The CDR3 sequence: CSAIRTGGNSPLHF. The CDR3, as DNA: TGCAGTGCTATCAGGACAGGGGGAAATTCACCCCTCCACTTT. V usage is TRBV20-1 and J usage is TRBJ1-6; 10 bases map to TRBD1. The germline V gene has CDR1 DFQATT and CDR2 SNEGSKA (reference sequence). This CDR3 has 14 residues. V trimming: 4 bases; J trimming: 7 bases; junction bases outside the gene matches: 4.

The chain uses TRBV7-2 and TRBJ1-1; D unclear. Per the germline V gene, CDR1 is SGHTA and CDR2 is FQGNSA. Trimming removed 1 base at V and 1 base at J, with 10 bases between. This CDR3 contains 15 residues. CDR3 region: CASSLVMGSNTEAFF. The CDR3 DNA is TGTGCCAGCAGCTTAGTAATGGGATCGAACACTGAAGCTTTCTTT. The whole variable domain, remainder taken from reference TRBV7-2 and TRBJ1-1, is GAGVSQSPSNKVTEKGKDVELRCDPISGHTALYWYRQSLGQGLEFLIYFQGNSAPDKSGLPSDRFSAERTGGSVSTLTIQRTQQEDSAVYLCASSLVMGSNTEAFFGQGTRLTVV.

This chain joins TRBV6-2 or TRBV6-3 and TRBJ1-1; D gene ambiguous. Germline lookup yields CDR1 MNHEY and CDR2 SVGEGT. This CDR3 has 13 residues. Trimming cost V 2 bases and J 5 bases, with 9 bases left between them. In nucleotides, the CDR3 is TGTGCCAGCAGTTACGGCGTAGAGACTGAAGCTTTCTTT. It yields the protein CASSYGVETEAFF.

This clonotype has ten or more counts. The V call is TRBV20-1, the J call TRBJ1-1, with TRBD1 matching 9 bases. J was trimmed by 1 base and V by 5 bases; bases with no gene match: 2. The CDR3 is 13 amino acids. Germline V lookup: CDR1 DFQATT, CDR2 SNEGSKA (reference sequence). In nucleotides, the CDR3 is TGCAGTGCTCAGACAGGGGGGAACACTGAAGCTTTCTTT. It is translated as CSAQTGGNTEAFF.

V usage is TRBV3-1 and J usage is TRBJ1-1; 10 bases map to TRBD1. This CDR3 is 16 amino acids long. CDR1 and CDR2 (germline): LGHDT, YNNKEL (reference sequence). The junction had 6 bases not matched to a gene; V was cut back by 2 bases and J by 3 bases. Here the CDR3 reads CASSQRTGTGDTEAFF. In nucleotides, the CDR3 is TGTGCCAGCAGCCAACGAACCGGGACAGGGGACACTGAAGCTTTCTTT.

This chain connects TRBV7-2 to TRBJ2-1; no firm D call. Trimming pared 5 bases from V and 4 bases from J, leaving 12 bases between. Germline loops: CDR1 SGHTA, CDR2 FQGNSA. This CDR3 has 14 residues. The CDR3 spells CASSTRSDYNEQFF. The CDR3 DNA follows: TGTGCCAGCAGCACCCGGTCCGATTACAATGAGCAGTTCTTC.

The V and J genes are TRBV4-2 and TRBJ1-1, with D unresolved. The germline CDR1 and CDR2 sequences are LGHNA and YNFKEQ. CDR3 length: 15 amino acids. The V end was cut by 4 bases, the J end by 4 bases, with 16 bases between. The CDR3 region has the DNA TGTGCCAGCAGCCCCCGAGCGCAGGCAAGCACTGAAGCTTTCTTT. This gives the protein CASSPRAQASTEAFF.

DNA for the CDR3: TGCAGTGCCAAGGACAGTGCTGACCAAGAGACCCAGTACTTC. Amino acid sequence: CSAKDSADQETQYF. The chain employs TRBV20-1 and TRBJ2-5; TRBD1 might be the D (6 bases). Germline V gene data show CDR1 as DFQATT and CDR2 as SNEGSKA (reference sequence). The length of the CDR3 is 14 residues. V dropped 6 bases and J dropped 0 bases, with 14 bases sitting between them.